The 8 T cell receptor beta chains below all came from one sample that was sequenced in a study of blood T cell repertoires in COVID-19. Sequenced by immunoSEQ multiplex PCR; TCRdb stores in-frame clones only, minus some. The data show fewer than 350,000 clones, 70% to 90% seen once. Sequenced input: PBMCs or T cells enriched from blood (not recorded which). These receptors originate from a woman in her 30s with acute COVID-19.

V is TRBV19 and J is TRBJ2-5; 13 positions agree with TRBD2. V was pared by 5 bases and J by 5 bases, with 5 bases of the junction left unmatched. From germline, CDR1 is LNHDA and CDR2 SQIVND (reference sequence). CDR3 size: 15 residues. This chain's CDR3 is CASSLLAGGGETQYF. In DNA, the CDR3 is TGTGCCAGTAGTTTACTAGCGGGAGGGGGCGAGACCCAGTACTTC.

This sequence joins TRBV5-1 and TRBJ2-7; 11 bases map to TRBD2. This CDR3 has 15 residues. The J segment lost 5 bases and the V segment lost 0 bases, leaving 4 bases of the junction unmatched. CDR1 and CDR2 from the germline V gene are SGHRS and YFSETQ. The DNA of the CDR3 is TGCGCCAGCAGCTTGGCCGGGACTAGCGGTAACGAGCAGTACTTC. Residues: CASSLAGTSGNEQYF.

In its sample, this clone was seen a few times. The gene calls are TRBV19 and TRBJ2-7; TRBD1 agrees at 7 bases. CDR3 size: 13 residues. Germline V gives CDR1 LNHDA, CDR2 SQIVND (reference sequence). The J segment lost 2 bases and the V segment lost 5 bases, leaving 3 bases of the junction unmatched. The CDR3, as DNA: TGTGCCAGTAGTGACGGACAGGCCTACGAGCAGTACTTC. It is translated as CASSDGQAYEQYF.

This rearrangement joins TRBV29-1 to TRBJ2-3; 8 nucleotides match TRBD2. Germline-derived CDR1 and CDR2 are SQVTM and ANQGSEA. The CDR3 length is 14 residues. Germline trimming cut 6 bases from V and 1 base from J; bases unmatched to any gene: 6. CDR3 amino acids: CSVIGLAGTDTQYF. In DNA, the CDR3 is TGCAGCGTCATCGGACTAGCCGGCACAGATACGCAGTATTTT.

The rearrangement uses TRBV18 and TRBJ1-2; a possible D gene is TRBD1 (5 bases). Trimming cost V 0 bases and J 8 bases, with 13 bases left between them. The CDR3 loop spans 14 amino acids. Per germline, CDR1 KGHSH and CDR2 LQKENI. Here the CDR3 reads CASSPPGPAGGYTF. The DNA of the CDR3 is TGTGCCAGCTCACCACCGGGACCGGCGGGAGGCTACACCTTC.

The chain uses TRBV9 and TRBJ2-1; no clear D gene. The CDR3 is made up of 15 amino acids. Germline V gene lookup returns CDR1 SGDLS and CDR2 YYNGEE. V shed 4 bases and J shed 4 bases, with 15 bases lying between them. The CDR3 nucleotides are TGTGCCAGCAGCCCCGGTCTAGGTGGGTACAATGAGCAGTTCTTC. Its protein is CASSPGLGGYNEQFF. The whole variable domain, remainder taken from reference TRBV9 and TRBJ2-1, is DSGVTQTPKHLITATGQRVTLRCSPRSGDLSVYWYQQSLDQGLQFLIQYYNGEERAKGNILERFSAQQFPDLHSELNLSSLELGDSALYFCASSPGLGGYNEQFFGPGTRLTVL.

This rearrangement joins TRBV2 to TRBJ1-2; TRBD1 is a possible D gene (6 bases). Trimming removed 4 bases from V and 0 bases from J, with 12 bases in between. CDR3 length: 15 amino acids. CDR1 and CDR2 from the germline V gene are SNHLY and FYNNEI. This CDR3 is CASSGVDRSNYGYTF. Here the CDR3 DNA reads TGTGCCAGCAGTGGGGTTGACAGGTCTAACTATGGCTACACCTTC.

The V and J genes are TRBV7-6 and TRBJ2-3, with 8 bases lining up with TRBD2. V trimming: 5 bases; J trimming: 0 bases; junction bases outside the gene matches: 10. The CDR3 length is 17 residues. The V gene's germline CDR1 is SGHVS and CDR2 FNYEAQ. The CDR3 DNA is TGTGCCAGCAGCCTGGGGAGGCGGGAGGTTAGCACAGATACGCAGTATTTT. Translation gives CASSLGRREVSTDTQYF.